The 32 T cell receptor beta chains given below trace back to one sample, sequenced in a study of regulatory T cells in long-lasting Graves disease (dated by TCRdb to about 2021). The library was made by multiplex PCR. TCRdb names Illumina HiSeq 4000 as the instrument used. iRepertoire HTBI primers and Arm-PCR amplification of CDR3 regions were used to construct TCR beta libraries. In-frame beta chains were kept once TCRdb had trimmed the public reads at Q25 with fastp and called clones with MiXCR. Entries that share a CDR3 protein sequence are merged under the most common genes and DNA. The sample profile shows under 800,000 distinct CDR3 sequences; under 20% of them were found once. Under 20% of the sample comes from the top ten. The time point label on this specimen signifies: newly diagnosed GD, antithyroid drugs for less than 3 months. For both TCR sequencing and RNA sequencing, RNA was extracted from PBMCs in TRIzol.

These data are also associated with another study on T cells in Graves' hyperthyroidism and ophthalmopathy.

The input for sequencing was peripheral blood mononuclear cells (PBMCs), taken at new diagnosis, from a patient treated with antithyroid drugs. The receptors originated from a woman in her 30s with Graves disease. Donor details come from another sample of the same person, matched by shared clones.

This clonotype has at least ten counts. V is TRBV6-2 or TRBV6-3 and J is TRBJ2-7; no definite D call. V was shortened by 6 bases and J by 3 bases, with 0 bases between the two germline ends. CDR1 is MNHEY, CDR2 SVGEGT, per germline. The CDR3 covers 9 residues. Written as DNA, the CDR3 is TGTGCCAGCAGCTACGAGCAGTACTTC. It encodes CASSYEQYF.

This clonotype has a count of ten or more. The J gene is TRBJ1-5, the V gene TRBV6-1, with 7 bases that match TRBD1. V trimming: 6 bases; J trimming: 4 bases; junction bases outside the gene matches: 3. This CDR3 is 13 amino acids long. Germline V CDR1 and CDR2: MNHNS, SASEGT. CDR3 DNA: TGTGCCAGCAGCGGGACAGATAATCAGCCCCAGCATTTT. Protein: CASSGTDNQPQHF.

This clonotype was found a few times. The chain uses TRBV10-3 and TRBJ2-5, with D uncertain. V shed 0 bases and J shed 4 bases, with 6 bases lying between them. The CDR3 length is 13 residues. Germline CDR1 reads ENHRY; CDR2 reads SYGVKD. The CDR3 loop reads CAISESPVETQYF. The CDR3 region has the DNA TGTGCCATCAGTGAGTCTCCCGTAGAGACCCAGTACTTC.

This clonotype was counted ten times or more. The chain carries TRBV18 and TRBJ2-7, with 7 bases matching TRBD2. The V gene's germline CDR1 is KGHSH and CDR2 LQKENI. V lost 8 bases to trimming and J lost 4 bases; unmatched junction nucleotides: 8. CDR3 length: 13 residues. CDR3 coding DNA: TGTGCCAGCAGTGTCGCTAGCGGATACGAGCAGTACTTC. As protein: CASSVASGYEQYF.

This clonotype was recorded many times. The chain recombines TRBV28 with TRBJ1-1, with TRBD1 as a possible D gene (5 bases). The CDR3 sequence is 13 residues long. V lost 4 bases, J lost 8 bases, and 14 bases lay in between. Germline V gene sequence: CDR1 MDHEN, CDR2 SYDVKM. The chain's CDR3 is CASSSEWGPEAFF. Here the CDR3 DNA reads TGTGCCAGCAGTTCCGAGTGGGGCCCCGAAGCTTTCTTT.

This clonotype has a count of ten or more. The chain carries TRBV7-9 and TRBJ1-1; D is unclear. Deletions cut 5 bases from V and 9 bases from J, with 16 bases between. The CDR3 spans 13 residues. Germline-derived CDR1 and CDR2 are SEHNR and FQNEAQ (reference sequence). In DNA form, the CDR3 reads TGTGCCAGCAGCCAAGGTACGGGTTTACAAGCTTTCTTT. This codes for CASSQGTGLQAFF.

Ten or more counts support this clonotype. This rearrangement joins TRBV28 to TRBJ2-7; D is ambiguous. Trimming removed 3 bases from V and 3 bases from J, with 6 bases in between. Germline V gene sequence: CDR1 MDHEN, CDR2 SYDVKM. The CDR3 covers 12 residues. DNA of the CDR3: TGTGCCAGCAGTTTGTATCTCTACGAGCAGTACTTC. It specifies CASSLYLYEQYF.

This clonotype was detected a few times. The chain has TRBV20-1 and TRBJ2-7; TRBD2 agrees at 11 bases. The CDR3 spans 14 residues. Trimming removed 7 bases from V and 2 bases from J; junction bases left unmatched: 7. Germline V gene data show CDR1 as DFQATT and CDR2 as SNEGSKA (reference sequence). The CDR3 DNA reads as TGCAGTGGAGCAAGACTAGCGGGGACCTACGAGCAGTACTTC. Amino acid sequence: CSGARLAGTYEQYF.

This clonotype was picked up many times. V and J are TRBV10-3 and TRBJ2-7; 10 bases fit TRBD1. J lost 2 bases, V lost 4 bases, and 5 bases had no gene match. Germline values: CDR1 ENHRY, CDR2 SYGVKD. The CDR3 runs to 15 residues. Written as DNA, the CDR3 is TGTGCCATCAGTGTGGACAGGGGGTCTCCCTACGAGCAGTACTTC. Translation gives CAISVDRGSPYEQYF.

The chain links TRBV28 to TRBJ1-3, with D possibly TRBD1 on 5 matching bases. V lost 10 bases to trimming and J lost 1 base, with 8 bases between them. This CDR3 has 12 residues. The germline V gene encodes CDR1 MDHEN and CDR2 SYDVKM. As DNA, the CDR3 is TGTGCCACGGGGGTATCTGGAAACACCATATATTTT. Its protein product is CATGVSGNTIYF.

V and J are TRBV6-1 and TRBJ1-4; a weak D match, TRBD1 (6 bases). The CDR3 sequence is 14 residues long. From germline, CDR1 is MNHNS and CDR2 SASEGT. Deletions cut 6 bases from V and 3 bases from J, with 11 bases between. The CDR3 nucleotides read TGTGCCAGCAGAGACAGGTTCTCTAATGAAAAACTGTTTTTT. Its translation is CASRDRFSNEKLFF.

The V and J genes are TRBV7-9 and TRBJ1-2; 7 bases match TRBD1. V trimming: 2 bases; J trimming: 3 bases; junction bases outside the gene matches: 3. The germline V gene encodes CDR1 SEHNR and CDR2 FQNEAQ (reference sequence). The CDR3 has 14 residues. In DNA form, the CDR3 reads TGTGCCAGCAGCTTACAGGGGGTTTACTATGGCTACACCTTC. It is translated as CASSLQGVYYGYTF.

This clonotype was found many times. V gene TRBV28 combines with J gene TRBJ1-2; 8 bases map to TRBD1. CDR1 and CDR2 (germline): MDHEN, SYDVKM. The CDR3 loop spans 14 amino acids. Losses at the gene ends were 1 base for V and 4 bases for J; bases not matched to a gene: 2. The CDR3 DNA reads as TGTGCCAGCAGTTTATCCGACAGGGGCTATGGCTACACCTTC. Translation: CASSLSDRGYGYTF.

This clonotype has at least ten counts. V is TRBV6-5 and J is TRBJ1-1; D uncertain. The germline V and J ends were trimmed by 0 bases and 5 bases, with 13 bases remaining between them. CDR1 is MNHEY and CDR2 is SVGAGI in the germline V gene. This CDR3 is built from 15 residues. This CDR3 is CASSYSENLRTEAFF. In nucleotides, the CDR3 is TGTGCCAGCAGTTACTCGGAGAATCTCAGGACTGAAGCTTTCTTT.

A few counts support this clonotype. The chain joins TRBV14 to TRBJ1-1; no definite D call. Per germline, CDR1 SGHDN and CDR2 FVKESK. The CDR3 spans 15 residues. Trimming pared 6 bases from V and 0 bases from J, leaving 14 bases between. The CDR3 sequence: CASRNIDLLNTEAFF. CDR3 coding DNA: TGTGCCAGCAGGAATATAGACTTGCTGAACACTGAAGCTTTCTTT.

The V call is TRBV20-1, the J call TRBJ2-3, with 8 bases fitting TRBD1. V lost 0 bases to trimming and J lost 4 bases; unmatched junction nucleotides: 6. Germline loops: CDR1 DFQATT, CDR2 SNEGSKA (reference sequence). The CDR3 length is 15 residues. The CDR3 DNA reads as TGCAGTGCTAGAGATGGACAGGGTGATGCAGATACGCAGTATTTT. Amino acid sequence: CSARDGQGDADTQYF.

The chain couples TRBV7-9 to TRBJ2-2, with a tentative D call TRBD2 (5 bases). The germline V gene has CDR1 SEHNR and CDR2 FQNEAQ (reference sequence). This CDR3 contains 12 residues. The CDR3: CAPGGGSGELFF. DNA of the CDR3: TGTGCGCCGGGTGGAGGTTCCGGGGAGCTGTTTTTT.

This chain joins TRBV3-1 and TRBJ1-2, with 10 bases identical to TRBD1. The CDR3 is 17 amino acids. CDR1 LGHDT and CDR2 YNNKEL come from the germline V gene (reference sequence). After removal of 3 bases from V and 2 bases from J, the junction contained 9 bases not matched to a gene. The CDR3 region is CASSHYPRGQGNYGYTF. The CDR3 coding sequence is TGTGCCAGCAGCCATTACCCCCGGGGACAGGGGAACTATGGCTACACCTTC.

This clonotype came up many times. CDR3 region: CASSLRGEQYF. The CDR3 DNA follows: TGTGCCAGCAGTCTCAGGGGTGAGCAGTACTTC. This sequence joins TRBV27 and TRBJ2-7; D perhaps matches TRBD1 (6 bases). The CDR3 is 11 amino acids. The V end was cut by 5 bases, the J end by 7 bases, with 9 bases between. Germline V CDR1 and CDR2: MNHEY, SMNVEV (reference sequence).

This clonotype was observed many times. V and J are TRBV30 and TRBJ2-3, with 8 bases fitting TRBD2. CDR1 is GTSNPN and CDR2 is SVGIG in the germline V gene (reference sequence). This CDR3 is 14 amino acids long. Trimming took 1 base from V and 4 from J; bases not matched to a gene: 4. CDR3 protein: CAWSERELADTQYF. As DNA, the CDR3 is TGTGCCTGGAGTGAGCGGGAGCTAGCAGATACGCAGTATTTT.

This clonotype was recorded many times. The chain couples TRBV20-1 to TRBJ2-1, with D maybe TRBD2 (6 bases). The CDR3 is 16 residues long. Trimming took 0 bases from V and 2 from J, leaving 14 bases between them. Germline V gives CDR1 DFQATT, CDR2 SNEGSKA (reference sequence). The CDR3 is CSARDRLVPAYNEQFF. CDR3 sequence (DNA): TGCAGTGCTAGAGATCGACTAGTACCGGCCTACAATGAGCAGTTCTTC.

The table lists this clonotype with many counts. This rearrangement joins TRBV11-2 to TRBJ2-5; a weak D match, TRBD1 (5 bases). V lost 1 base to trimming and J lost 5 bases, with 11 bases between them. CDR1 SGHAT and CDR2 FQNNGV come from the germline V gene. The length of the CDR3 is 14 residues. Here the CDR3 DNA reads TGTGCCAGCAGCTTAGTCGCAGGGTTGGAGACCCAGTACTTC. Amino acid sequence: CASSLVAGLETQYF.

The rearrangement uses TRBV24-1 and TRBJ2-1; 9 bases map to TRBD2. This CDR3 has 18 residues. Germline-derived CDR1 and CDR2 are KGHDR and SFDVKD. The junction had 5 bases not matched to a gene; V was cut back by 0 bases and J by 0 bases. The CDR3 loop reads CATSDLRSGGRSYNEQFF. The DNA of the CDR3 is TGTGCCACCAGTGATTTGCGTAGCGGGGGCCGCTCCTACAATGAGCAGTTCTTC.

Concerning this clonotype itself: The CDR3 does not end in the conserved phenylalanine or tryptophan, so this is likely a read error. This CDR3 reads CASSVEDRSSYEQYL. CDR3 nucleotide sequence: TGTGCCAGCAGCGTAGAGGACAGAAGCTCCTACGAGCAGTACCTC. The V gene is TRBV9, the J gene TRBJ2-7; D might be TRBD1 (6 bases). The germline V and J ends were trimmed by 0 bases and 0 bases, with 10 bases remaining between them. The CDR3 sequence is 15 residues long. CDR1 SGDLS and CDR2 YYNGEE come from the germline V gene.

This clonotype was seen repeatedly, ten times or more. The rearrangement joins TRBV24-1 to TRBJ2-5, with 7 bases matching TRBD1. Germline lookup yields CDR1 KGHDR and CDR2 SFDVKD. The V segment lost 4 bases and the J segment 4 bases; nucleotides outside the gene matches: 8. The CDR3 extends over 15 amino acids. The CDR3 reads CATSDPTGIRETQYF. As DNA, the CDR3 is TGTGCCACCAGTGACCCGACAGGGATCCGAGAGACCCAGTACTTC.

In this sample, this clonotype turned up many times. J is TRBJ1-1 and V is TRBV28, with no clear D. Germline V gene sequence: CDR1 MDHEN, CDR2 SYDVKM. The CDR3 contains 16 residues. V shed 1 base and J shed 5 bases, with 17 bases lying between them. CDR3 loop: CASSLLGLGRNTEAFF. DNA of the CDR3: TGTGCCAGCAGTTTATTGGGCCTTGGGCGGAATACTGAAGCTTTCTTT.

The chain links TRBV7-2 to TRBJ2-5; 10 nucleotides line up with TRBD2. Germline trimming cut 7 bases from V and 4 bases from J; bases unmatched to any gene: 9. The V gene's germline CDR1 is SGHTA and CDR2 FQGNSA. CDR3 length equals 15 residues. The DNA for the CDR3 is TGTGCCAGCAATCACCTAGCGGGAGAGGGAGAGACCCAGTACTTC. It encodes CASNHLAGEGETQYF. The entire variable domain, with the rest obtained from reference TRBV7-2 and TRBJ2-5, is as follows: GAGVSQSPSNKVTEKGKDVELRCDPISGHTALYWYRQSLGQGLEFLIYFQGNSAPDKSGLPSDRFSAERTGGSVSTLTIQRTQQEDSAVYLCASNHLAGEGETQYFGPGTRLLVL.

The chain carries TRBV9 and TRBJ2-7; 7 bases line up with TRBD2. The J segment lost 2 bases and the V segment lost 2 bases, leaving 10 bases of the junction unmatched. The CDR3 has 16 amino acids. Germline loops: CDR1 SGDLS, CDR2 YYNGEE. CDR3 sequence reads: CASSVTGGGSAYEQYF. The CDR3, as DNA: TGTGCCAGCAGCGTGACTGGGGGGGGTTCCGCCTACGAGCAGTACTTC.

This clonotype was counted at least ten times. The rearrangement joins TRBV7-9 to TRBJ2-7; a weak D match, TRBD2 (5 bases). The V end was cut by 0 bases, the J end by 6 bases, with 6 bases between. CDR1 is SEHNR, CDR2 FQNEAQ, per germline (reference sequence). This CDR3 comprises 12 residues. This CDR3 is CASSLALGEQYF. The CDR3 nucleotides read TGTGCCAGCAGCTTAGCACTAGGCGAGCAGTACTTC. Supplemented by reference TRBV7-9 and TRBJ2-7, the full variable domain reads DTGVSQNPRHKITKRGQNVTFRCDPISEHNRLYWYRQTLGQGPEFLTYFQNEAQLEKSRLLSDRFSAERPKGSFSTLEIQRTEQGDSAMYLCASSLALGEQYFGPGTRLTVT.

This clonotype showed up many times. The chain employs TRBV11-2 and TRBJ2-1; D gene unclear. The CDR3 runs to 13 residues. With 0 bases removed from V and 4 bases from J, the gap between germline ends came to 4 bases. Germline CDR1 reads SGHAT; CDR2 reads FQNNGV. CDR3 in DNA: TGTGCCAGCAGCTTAGAGCTATACAATGAGCAGTTCTTC. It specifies CASSLELYNEQFF.

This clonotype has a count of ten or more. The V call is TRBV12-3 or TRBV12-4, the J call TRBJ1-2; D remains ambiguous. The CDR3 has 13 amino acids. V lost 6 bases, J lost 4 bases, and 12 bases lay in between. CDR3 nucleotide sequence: TGTGCCAGCAGCCTGGACGGCCCCTATGGCTACACCTTC. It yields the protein CASSLDGPYGYTF.

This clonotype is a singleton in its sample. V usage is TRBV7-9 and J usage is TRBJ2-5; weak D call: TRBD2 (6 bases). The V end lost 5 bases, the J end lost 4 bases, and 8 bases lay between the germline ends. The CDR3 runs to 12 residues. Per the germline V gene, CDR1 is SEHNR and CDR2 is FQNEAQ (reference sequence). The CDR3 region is CASSAGLETQYF. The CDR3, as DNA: TGTGCCAGCAGCGCGGGACTAGAGACCCAGTACTTC.